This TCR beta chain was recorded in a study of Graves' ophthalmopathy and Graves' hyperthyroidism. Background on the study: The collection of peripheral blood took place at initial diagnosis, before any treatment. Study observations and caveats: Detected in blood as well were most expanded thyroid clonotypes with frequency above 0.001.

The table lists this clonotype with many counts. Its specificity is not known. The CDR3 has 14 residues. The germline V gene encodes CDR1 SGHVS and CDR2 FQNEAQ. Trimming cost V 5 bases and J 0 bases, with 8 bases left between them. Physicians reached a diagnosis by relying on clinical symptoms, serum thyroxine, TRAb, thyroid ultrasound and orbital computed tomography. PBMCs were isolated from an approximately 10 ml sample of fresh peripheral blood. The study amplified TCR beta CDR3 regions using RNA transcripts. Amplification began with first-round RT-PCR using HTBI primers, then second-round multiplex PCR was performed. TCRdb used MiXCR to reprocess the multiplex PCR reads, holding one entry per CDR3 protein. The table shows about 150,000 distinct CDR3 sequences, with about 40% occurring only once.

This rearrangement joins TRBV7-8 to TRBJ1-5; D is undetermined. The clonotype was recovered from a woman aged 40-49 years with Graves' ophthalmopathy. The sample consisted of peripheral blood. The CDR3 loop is CASSKDDSNQPQHF. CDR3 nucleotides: TGTGCCAGCAGCAAAGACGATAGCAATCAGCCCCAGCATTTT.